This entry is about one TCR beta chain. Antigen unknown. Unmatched junction bases numbered 3, after V lost 2 bases and J lost 2 bases. Germline V CDR1 and CDR2: SGHRS, YFSETQ. The CDR3 is 14 residues long. The sample belongs to a study of Ad26.COV2.S vaccination and SARS-CoV-2 variants. Study details: Sample donor was a member of the COV1001 Ad26.COV2.S trial arm.

Sequenced by immunoSEQ multiplex PCR; TCRdb stores in-frame clones only, minus some. The profile covers about 480,000 clones, with roughly 89% appearing a single time and about 13% taken by the ten largest. The sample's treatment: around 19 received Ad26.COV2.S at low or high dose, single or two shots; roughly five received placebo; per-sample allocation not given. Collection of the samples took place on day 63 after the first injection of vaccine or placebo. An Ad26 vector expressing Wuhan-strain SARS-CoV-2 spike served as the vaccine. Study-wide results and caveats: Total T cell responses were possibly underestimated by TCR breadth and depth analyses. Non-spike TCR breadth did not differ much between vaccine and placebo recipients.

The sequencing here drew on peripheral blood, taken in a trial of Ad26.COV2.S vaccine versus placebo. The chain combines TRBV5-1 with TRBJ2-7; TRBD2 matches at 8 bases. The receptor was derived from a person aged 18 to 59 who received the Ad26.COV2.S COVID-19 vaccine or a placebo. The CDR3 DNA sequence: TGCGCCAGCAGCTTTGGACTAGCAACCTACGAGCAGTACTTC. This codes for CASSFGLATYEQYF. The whole variable domain, remainder taken from reference TRBV5-1 and TRBJ2-7, is KAGVTQTPRYLIKTRGQQVTLSCSPISGHRSVSWYQQTPGQGLQFLFEYFSETQRNKGNFPGRFSGRQFSNSRSEMNVSTLELGDSALYLCASSFGLATYEQYFGPGTRLTVT.